This T cell receptor (beta chain) was captured by sequencing in a study of molecular identifiers for immune sequencing clone quantification. Study-wide background: In replicates, RNA from roughly 20,000 or 100,000 naive CD8 cells was divided five ways and four parts were sequenced.

V lost 2 bases and J 8 bases, leaving 18 bases between the germline ends. CDR3 size: 16 residues. Germline CDR1 reads LNHDA; CDR2 reads SQIVND (reference sequence). Only a few counts were recorded for this clonotype. As previously described, bulk TCR libraries were made using listed TCR primers. MiXCR was run by TCRdb on the PCR reads, yielding one entry per CDR3 protein. Among nearly 650,000 distinct CDR3 sequences, around 25% were seen once, and the ten largest hold around 0.78%. Input material: naive CD8+ T cells from blood, with Jurkat cell RNA spiked in. Subset indicated: FACS-sorted CD8+CD4-CCR7+CD45RA+ naive T cells. The chain employs TRBV19 and TRBJ1-4; D gene ambiguous. The origin of this receptor is a human donor in good health. Some libraries in this study had Jurkat cell RNA spiked in. CDR3: CASSILTGQAGEKLFF. DNA for the CDR3: TGTGCCAGTAGTATATTGACCGGCCAGGCGGGAGAAAAACTGTTTTTT.